Listed here is a single TCR beta chain. The antigen is not known. Coverage ceases 3 residues before the CDR3 finishes, and the germline J gene fills in the end. The entry originates in a study of T cell clonality in common variable immunodeficiency. Profiled with immunoSEQ multiplex PCR; TCRdb holds only in-frame clones, not every one. The sample has around 47,000 clones, none seen only once. In germline, CDR1 is LNHDA, CDR2 SQIVND (reference sequence). This CDR3 is built from 20 residues. V shed 5 bases, J shed 2 bases, and the junction held 20 bases outside the gene matches. Points from the study as a whole: Common variable immunodeficiency TCR beta sequences reportedly had fewer deletions and N-nucleotide insertions.

This sequence joins TRBV19 and TRBJ2-7, with 11 bases lining up with TRBD1. Source material: peripheral blood mononuclear cells. This clonotype originated in a person aged 18-69 years in good health. CDR3 loop: CASSAQRPGQGVFSTYEQYF. The covered CDR3 bases are TGTGCCAGTAGTGCTCAGAGACCGGGACAGGGGGTTTTTTCAACCTACGAG.